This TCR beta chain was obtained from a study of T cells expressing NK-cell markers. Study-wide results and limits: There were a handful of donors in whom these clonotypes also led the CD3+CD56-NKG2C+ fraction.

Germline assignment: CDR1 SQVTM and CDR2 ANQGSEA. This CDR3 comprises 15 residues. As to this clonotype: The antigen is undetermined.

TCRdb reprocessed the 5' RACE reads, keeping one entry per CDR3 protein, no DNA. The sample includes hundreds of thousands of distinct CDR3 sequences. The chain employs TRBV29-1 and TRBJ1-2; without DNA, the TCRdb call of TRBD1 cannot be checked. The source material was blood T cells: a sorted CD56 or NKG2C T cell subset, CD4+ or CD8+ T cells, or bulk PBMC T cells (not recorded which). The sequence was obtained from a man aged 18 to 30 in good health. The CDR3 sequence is CSVEDERGVNYGYTF.